This T cell receptor (beta chain) was sequenced in a study of cytotoxic CD8 clonotypes in ibrutinib-treated CLL. Study-level results: A rise in clonality was seen at ibrutinib response, and a fall back toward baseline was seen at progression.

This clone was picked up one time. What it binds is not known. Data came from immunoSEQ multiplex PCR; TCRdb stores just in-frame clones and leaves some out. The sample shows about 130,000 clones, about four fifths of them seen only once. Deletions cut 3 bases from V and 7 bases from J, with 6 bases between. The CDR3 extends over 10 amino acids. Germline V gene data show CDR1 as DFQATT and CDR2 as SNEGSKA (reference sequence). This TCR was recovered from a human donor with chronic lymphocytic leukemia. V and J are TRBV20-1 and TRBJ1-2; D gene unclear. Sequencing was performed on PBMCs, taken after 12 months of ibrutinib treatment. In nucleotides, the CDR3 is TGCAGTGCTAGCTTAAGTGGCTACACCTTC. Its protein product is CSASLSGYTF.